A single sample is the source of the 26 T cell receptor beta chains below, sequenced in a study of blood T cells in healthy people across ages. A J-beta primer mix and a sample-barcoded 5' primer were used in a second PCR of about 7 to 12 cycles. TCRdb reprocessed the 5' RACE reads via MiXCR and lists one record per CDR3 protein. The table includes about 970,000 distinct CDR3 sequences, approximately 50% detected once. Source material: blood. The source of these receptors is a woman aged 55 to 70 in good health.

This clonotype was seen only a few times. The genes are TRBV27 and TRBJ2-7; TRBD1 might be the D (7 bases). Trimming stripped 7 bases from V and 2 bases from J, with 21 bases between. The CDR3 totals 16 residues. The germline V gene has CDR1 MNHEY and CDR2 SMNVEV (reference sequence). The CDR3 DNA sequence: TGTGCCAGCAAGAGGGGGCGAGCGGGTCTCACCTACGAGCAGTACTTC. It encodes CASKRGRAGLTYEQYF.

This clonotype was detected a few times. The chain carries TRBV20-1 and TRBJ2-1, with 16 bases aligning to TRBD2. With 6 bases clipped from V and 9 bases from J, the junction kept 8 bases outside the gene matches. CDR3 length: 15 amino acids. CDR1 and CDR2 from the germline V gene are DFQATT and SNEGSKA (reference sequence). The CDR3 is CSAPGLAGGLTEQFF. Here the CDR3 DNA reads TGCAGTGCCCCGGGACTAGCGGGAGGGTTGACTGAGCAGTTCTTC.

V usage is TRBV27 and J usage is TRBJ1-2, with TRBD1 matching over 8 bases. V lost 6 bases, J lost 3 bases, and 12 bases stayed unmatched. CDR3 length: 16 amino acids. Germline V gene sequence: CDR1 MNHEY, CDR2 SMNVEV (reference sequence). The CDR3 sequence: CASSPSSGGKDYGYTF. CDR3 nucleotides: TGTGCCAGCAGCCCCTCGTCAGGGGGCAAGGACTATGGCTACACCTTC.

At least ten counts were recorded for this clonotype. The chain carries TRBV12-3 or TRBV12-4 and TRBJ1-1; a weak D match, TRBD1 (5 bases). The V end lost 1 base, the J end lost 5 bases, and 8 bases lay between the germline ends. The CDR3 runs 13 residues. The CDR3: CASSLVEGTEAFF. The CDR3 DNA is TGTGCCAGCAGTTTAGTGGAGGGGACTGAAGCTTTCTTT.

The chain joins TRBV20-1 to TRBJ2-5; TRBD2 aligns across 8 bases. The J call may be faulty, since TRBJ2-7 better matches the DNA end. The CDR3 spans 16 residues. The germline V gene encodes CDR1 DFQATT and CDR2 SNEGSKA (reference sequence). This CDR3 is CSARGGLAGDFYEQYF. CDR3 bases: TGCAGTGCTAGAGGGGGTCTAGCGGGTGACTTCTACGAGCAGTACTTC.

This chain uses TRBV9 with TRBJ2-4, with D perhaps being TRBD1 or TRBD2 (5 bases each). The J call is doubtful: the DNA matches TRBJ2-7 better. CDR1 SGDLS and CDR2 YYNGEE come from the germline V gene. CDR3 length equals 18 residues. CDR3 protein: CASSPLGSGTPFRHEQYF. CDR3 nucleotides: TGTGCCAGCAGCCCTCTAGGGTCGGGGACCCCGTTTCGTCACGAGCAGTACTTC.

V and J are TRBV18 and TRBJ2-3; D might be TRBD1 (5 bases). This CDR3 contains 15 residues. Trimming took 4 bases from V and 0 from J, leaving 11 bases between them. Germline CDR1 is KGHSH and CDR2 is LQKENI. The CDR3 DNA sequence: TGTGCCAGCTCACAGGGCCAGGGTAGCACAGATACGCAGTATTTT. It translates to CASSQGQGSTDTQYF.

The CDR3 region has the DNA TGTGCCAGCAGCGTAAGGGGGGGAGCCTACGAGCAGTACTTC. This encodes CASSVRGGAYEQYF. This chain links TRBV9 with TRBJ2-7; a weak D match, TRBD2 (7 bases). Germline lookup yields CDR1 SGDLS and CDR2 YYNGEE. Trimming stripped 1 base from V and 2 bases from J, with 10 bases between. This CDR3 is built from 14 residues.

The chain couples TRBV4-2 to TRBJ1-2; D perhaps matches TRBD1 (5 bases). Germline loops: CDR1 LGHNA, CDR2 YNFKEQ. The CDR3 runs to 16 residues. Trimming pared 1 base from V and 4 bases from J, leaving 16 bases between. The CDR3 reads CASSQADSPILYGYTF. CDR3 DNA sequence: TGTGCCAGCAGCCAAGCAGACAGTCCGATCCTCTATGGCTACACCTTC.

This clonotype showed up just once. The V gene is TRBV20-1, the J gene TRBJ2-1, with D possibly TRBD2 on 6 matching bases. V lost 5 bases, J lost 7 bases, and 24 bases lay in between. CDR1 is DFQATT and CDR2 is SNEGSKA in the germline V gene (reference sequence). The CDR3 runs 16 residues. The CDR3 DNA reads as TGCAGTGCTGGCATTGGTAATGGCGGGATAGTAAATGAGCAGTTCTTC. It translates to CSAGIGNGGIVNEQFF.

The chain links TRBV6-2 or TRBV6-3 to TRBJ2-5, with 13 bases fitting TRBD2. Per germline, CDR1 MNHEY and CDR2 SVGEGT. The CDR3 is made up of 16 amino acids. V dropped 2 bases and J dropped 4; count of bases not matched to a gene: 4. The CDR3 is CASSYGLAGERETQYF. The CDR3 region has the DNA TGTGCCAGCAGTTACGGACTAGCGGGAGAAAGAGAGACCCAGTACTTC.

This sequence joins TRBV6-2 or TRBV6-3 and TRBJ2-7, with D possibly being TRBD2 (5 bases). The germline gives CDR1 MNHEY, CDR2 SVGEGT. The V end was cut by 1 base, the J end by 0 bases, with 16 bases between. This CDR3 has 17 amino acids. The DNA of the CDR3 is TGTGCCAGCAGTTACTACGTTGCGGGTGAGACCTCCTACGAGCAGTACTTC. It encodes CASSYYVAGETSYEQYF.

CDR3: CASSQSPGDLQETQYF. The CDR3 nucleotides are TGCGCCAGCAGCCAATCCCCGGGGGATCTTCAAGAGACCCAGTACTTC. The rearrangement joins TRBV4-1 to TRBJ2-5, with D perhaps matching TRBD2 (6 bases). Germline assignment: CDR1 MGHRA and CDR2 YSYEKL. Trimming removed 2 bases from V and 2 bases from J, with 15 bases in between. The CDR3 covers 16 residues.

V and J are TRBV3-1 and TRBJ2-7, with 9 bases identical to TRBD1. The length of the CDR3 is 16 residues. Germline V gives CDR1 LGHDT, CDR2 YNNKEL (reference sequence). The trim removed 0 bases at V and 2 bases at J, leaving 5 bases unmatched. The CDR3 bases are TGTGCCAGCAGCCAAGACGTGCGGACAGGGGCCTACGAGCAGTACTTC. Residues: CASSQDVRTGAYEQYF.

This clonotype was seen a few times. The chain couples TRBV6-2 or TRBV6-3 to TRBJ1-4, with a weak D call TRBD1 (6 bases). Trimming cost V 6 bases and J 5 bases, with 13 bases left between them. The CDR3 is made up of 14 amino acids. The germline CDR1 and CDR2 sequences are MNHEY and SVGEGT. The CDR3 sequence: CASRNGQLNEKLFF. The CDR3 region has the DNA TGTGCCAGCAGAAATGGACAGCTGAATGAAAAACTGTTTTTT.

V and J are TRBV4-2 and TRBJ1-2; D remains ambiguous. The CDR3 length is 16 residues. Per germline, CDR1 LGHNA and CDR2 YNFKEQ. Deletions cut 0 bases from V and 3 bases from J, with 14 bases between. CDR3 bases: TGTGCCAGCAGCCAAGATATCGGGGTCAGTGACTATGGCTACACCTTC. Translation gives CASSQDIGVSDYGYTF.

Concerning this clonotype itself: The junction and the germline gene differ at one end; a read error may be behind it. The rearrangement links TRBV12-3 or TRBV12-4 to TRBJ2-1; 10 nucleotides match TRBD2. This CDR3 is 16 amino acids long. The CDR3 loop reads CAGSLGLAGEINEQFF. Here the CDR3 DNA reads TGTGCCGGCAGTTTGGGTCTAGCGGGAGAGATCAATGAGCAGTTCTTC.

The chain recombines TRBV28 with TRBJ2-7; 7 bases fit TRBD1. The length of the CDR3 is 15 residues. Germline loops: CDR1 MDHEN, CDR2 SYDVKM. Germline trimming cut 7 bases from V and 1 base from J; bases unmatched to any gene: 10. Here the CDR3 DNA reads TGTGCCAGCAAACCGTCCAAGACAGGGTCCTACGAGCAGTACTTC. This encodes CASKPSKTGSYEQYF.

V is TRBV6-5 and J is TRBJ2-2, with 13 bases that match TRBD2. V gave up 5 bases and J gave up 4 bases; unmatched junction bases: 4. The CDR3 sequence is 16 residues long. Germline V gene data show CDR1 as MNHEY and CDR2 as SVGAGI. The CDR3 sequence is CASSRGTSGTTGELFF. For the CDR3, the DNA is TGTGCCAGCAGTCGCGGGACTAGCGGGACCACCGGGGAGCTGTTTTTT.

The chain links TRBV12-3 or TRBV12-4 to TRBJ1-5, with TRBD1 identical over 7 bases. With 6 bases clipped from V and 4 bases from J, the junction kept 12 bases outside the gene matches. The CDR3 runs to 16 residues. The CDR3 sequence is CASSSSRTGTNQPQHF. CDR3 sequence (DNA): TGTGCCAGCAGCAGCAGTCGGACAGGAACTAATCAGCCCCAGCATTTT.

The J gene is TRBJ1-1, the V gene TRBV29-1, with 8 bases aligning to TRBD1. Germline V lookup: CDR1 SQVTM, CDR2 ANQGSEA. Losses at the gene ends were 3 bases for V and 6 bases for J; bases not matched to a gene: 6. The CDR3 length is 13 residues. The CDR3 sequence: CSVDRQGIPEAFF. CDR3 nucleotide sequence: TGCAGCGTTGATAGACAGGGGATCCCTGAAGCTTTCTTT.

This clonotype was seen a handful of times. The J gene is TRBJ2-5, the V gene TRBV3-1; maybe TRBD1 (9 bases). TRBJ2-7 explains the end of the DNA better; the J call may be wrong. Germline V lookup: CDR1 LGHDT, CDR2 YNNKEL (reference sequence). This CDR3 comprises 15 residues. The CDR3 spells CASSQIAGQGYEQYF. Written as DNA, the CDR3 is TGTGCCAGCAGCCAAATAGCGGGACAGGGCTACGAGCAGTACTTC.

This chain joins TRBV5-1 and TRBJ2-4; TRBD2 is a possible D gene (6 bases). Germline V gene lookup returns CDR1 SGHRS and CDR2 YFSETQ. V was clipped by 0 bases and J by 9 bases, with 13 bases between them. The CDR3 loop spans 14 amino acids. Written as DNA, the CDR3 is TGCGCCAGCAGCTTGGAGGCGGGACGGGGCATTCAGTACTTC. It codes for CASSLEAGRGIQYF.

The rearrangement links TRBV6-1 to TRBJ2-4, with a weak D call TRBD2 (5 bases). Trimming cost V 4 bases and J 1 base, with 17 bases left between them. This CDR3 comprises 17 residues. CDR1 and CDR2 from the germline V gene are MNHNS and SASEGT. The DNA for the CDR3 is TGTGCCAGCAGTGTGATCGGACCGGGGTTGGCCAAAAACATTCAGTACTTC. Protein sequence: CASSVIGPGLAKNIQYF.

The chain is built from TRBV19 and TRBJ2-1; D might be TRBD2 (5 bases). Germline CDR1 is LNHDA and CDR2 is SQIVND (reference sequence). Trimming left V 0 bases short and J 12 bases short, with 12 bases between. This CDR3 is 13 amino acids long. CDR3 DNA: TGTGCCAGTAGTATAGACCTCGAGAGCGGGCAGTTCTTC. As protein: CASSIDLESGQFF.

This clonotype occurred a few times. This chain uses TRBV28 with TRBJ2-3, with no clear D. The CDR3 sequence is 15 residues long. In germline, CDR1 is MDHEN, CDR2 SYDVKM. V lost 5 bases and J lost 0, with 12 bases in between. The CDR3 nucleotides read TGTGCCAGCAGTCCCGACGTCACTAGCACAGATACGCAGTATTTT. The encoded protein is CASSPDVTSTDTQYF.